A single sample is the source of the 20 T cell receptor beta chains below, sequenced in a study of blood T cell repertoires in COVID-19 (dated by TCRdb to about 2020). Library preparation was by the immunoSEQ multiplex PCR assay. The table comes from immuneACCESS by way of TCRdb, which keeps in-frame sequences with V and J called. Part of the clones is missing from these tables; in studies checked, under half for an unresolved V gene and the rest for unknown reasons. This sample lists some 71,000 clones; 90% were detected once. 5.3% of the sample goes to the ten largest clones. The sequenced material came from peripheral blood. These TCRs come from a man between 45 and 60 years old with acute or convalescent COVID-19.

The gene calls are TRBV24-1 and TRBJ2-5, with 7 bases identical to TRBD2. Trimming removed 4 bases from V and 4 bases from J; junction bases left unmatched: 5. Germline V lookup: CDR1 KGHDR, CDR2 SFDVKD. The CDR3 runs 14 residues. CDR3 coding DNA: TGTGCCACCAGTGAAGGTGGGAGGGGAGAGACCCAGTACTTC. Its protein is CATSEGGRGETQYF.

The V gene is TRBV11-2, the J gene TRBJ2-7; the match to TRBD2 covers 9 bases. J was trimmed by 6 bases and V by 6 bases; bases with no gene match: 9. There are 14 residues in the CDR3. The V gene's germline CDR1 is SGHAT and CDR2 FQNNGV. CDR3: CASRNSGSEGEQYF. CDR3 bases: TGTGCCAGCAGAAATAGCGGGAGTGAGGGCGAGCAGTACTTC.

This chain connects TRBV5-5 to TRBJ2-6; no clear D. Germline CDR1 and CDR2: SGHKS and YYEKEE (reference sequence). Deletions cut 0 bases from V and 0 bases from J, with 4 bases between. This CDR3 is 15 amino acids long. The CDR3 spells CASSLASSGANVLTF. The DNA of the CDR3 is TGTGCCAGCAGCTTGGCCAGCTCTGGGGCCAACGTCCTGACTTTC.

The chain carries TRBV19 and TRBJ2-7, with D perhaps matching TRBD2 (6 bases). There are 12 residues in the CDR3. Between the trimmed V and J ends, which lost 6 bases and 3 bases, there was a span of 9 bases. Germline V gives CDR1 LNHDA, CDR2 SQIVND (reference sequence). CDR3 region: CASRPRDYEQYF. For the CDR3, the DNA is TGTGCCAGTAGGCCGCGGGACTACGAGCAGTACTTC. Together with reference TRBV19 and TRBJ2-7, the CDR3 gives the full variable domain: DGGITQSPKYLFRKEGQNVTLSCEQNLNHDAMYWYRQDPGQGLRLIYYSQIVNDFQKGDIAEGYSVSREKKESFPLTVTSAQKNPTAFYLCASRPRDYEQYFGPGTRLTVT.

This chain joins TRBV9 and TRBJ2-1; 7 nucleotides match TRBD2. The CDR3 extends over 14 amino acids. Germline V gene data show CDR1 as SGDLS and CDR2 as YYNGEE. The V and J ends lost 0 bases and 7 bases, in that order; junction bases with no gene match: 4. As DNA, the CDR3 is TGTGCCAGCAGCGTAGGTCTAGCGGTGAATGAGCAGTTCTTC. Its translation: CASSVGLAVNEQFF.

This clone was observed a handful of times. CDR3 coding DNA: TGTGCCAGCAGCGGGGGGGCGACCCGACTAGCGGAGGACTACGAGCAGTACTTC. It is translated as CASSGGATRLAEDYEQYF. The V and J genes are TRBV7-9 and TRBJ2-7; TRBD2 matches 9 bases. The CDR3 is 18 amino acids. From germline, CDR1 is SEHNR and CDR2 FQNEAQ (reference sequence). Germline trimming cut 5 bases from V and 3 bases from J; bases unmatched to any gene: 17.

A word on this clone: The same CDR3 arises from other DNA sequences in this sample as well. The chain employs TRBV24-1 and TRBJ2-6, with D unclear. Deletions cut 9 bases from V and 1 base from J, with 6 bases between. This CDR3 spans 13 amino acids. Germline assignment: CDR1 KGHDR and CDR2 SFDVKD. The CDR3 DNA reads TGTGCCACCTCTTTATCTGGGGCCAACGTCCTGACTTTC. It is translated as CATSLSGANVLTF.

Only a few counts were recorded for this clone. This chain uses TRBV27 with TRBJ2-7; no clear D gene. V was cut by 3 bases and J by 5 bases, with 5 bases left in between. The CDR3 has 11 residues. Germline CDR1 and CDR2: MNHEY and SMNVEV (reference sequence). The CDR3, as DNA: TGTGCCAGCAGTTTTAGCAACGAGCAGTACTTC. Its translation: CASSFSNEQYF.

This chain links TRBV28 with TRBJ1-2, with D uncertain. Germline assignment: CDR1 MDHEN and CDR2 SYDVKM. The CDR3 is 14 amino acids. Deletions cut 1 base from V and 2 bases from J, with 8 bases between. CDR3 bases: TGTGCCAGCAGTTTATTTCTCCTGAACTATGGCTACACCTTC. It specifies CASSLFLLNYGYTF.

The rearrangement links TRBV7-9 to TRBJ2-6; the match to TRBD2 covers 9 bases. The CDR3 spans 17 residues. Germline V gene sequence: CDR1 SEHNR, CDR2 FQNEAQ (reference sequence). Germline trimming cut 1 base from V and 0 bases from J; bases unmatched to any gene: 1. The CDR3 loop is CASSLGGRASGANVLTF. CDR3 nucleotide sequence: TGTGCCAGCAGCTTAGGCGGGAGGGCCTCTGGGGCCAACGTCCTGACTTTC.

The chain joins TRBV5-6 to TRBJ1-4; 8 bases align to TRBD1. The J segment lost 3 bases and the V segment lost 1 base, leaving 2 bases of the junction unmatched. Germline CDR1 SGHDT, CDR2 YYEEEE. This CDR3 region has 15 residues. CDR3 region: CASSLTGGPNEKLFF. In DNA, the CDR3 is TGTGCCAGCAGCTTGACAGGGGGGCCTAATGAAAAACTGTTTTTT.

DNA of the CDR3: TGTGCCAGCAGGCGAAATAGCGGGAGGGTCACCGGGGAGCTGTTTTTT. Translation: CASRRNSGRVTGELFF. V is TRBV11-3 and J is TRBJ2-2; 11 bases map to TRBD2. Germline CDR1 reads SGHNT; CDR2 reads YENEEA. This CDR3 has 16 amino acids. Trimming removed 6 bases from V and 4 bases from J; junction bases left unmatched: 7.

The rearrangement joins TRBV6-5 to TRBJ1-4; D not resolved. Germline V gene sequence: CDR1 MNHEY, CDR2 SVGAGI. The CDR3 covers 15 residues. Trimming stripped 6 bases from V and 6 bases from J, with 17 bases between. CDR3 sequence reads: CASSARGGGDEKLFF. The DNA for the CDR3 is TGTGCCAGCAGCGCTCGGGGAGGTGGGGATGAAAAACTGTTTTTT.

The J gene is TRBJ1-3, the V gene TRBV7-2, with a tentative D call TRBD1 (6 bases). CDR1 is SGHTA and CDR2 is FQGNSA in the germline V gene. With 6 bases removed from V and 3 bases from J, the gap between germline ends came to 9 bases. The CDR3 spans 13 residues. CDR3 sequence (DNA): TGTGCCAGCAGAGGACAGCTTGGAAACACCATATATTTT. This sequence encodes CASRGQLGNTIYF.

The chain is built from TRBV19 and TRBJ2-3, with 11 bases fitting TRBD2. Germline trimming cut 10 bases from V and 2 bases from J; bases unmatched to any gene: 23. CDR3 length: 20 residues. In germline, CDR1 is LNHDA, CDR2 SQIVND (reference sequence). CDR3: CATPPFPGASGRRNTDTQYF. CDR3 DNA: TGTGCCACCCCACCTTTTCCGGGAGCTAGCGGGAGGAGGAACACAGATACGCAGTATTTT.

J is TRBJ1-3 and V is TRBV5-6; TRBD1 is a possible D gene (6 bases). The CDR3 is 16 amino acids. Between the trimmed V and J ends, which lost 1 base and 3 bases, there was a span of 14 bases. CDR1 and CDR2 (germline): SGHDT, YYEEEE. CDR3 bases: TGTGCCAGCAGCTTGATCTCCACAGGGTTTGGAAACACCATATATTTT. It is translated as CASSLISTGFGNTIYF.

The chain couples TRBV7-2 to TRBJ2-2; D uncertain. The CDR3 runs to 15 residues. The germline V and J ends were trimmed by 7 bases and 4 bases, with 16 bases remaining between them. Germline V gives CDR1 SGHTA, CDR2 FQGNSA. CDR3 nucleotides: TGTGCCAGCATCCCTACACTACGTGGCACCGGGGAGCTGTTTTTT. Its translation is CASIPTLRGTGELFF.

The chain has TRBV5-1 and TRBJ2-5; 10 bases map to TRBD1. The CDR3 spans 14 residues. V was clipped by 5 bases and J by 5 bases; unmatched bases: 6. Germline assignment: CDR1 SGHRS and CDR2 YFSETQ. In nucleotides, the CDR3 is TGCGCCAGCAGAGCCGGGACAGGGGTTGAGACCCAGTACTTC. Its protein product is CASRAGTGVETQYF.

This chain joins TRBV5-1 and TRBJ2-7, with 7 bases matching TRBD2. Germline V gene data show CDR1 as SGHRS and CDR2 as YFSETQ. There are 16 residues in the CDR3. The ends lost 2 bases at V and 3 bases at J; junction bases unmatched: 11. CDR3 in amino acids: CASSFLMGGVVYEQYF. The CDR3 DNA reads TGCGCCAGCAGCTTCCTCATGGGGGGGGTAGTCTACGAGCAGTACTTC.

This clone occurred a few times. The CDR3 DNA follows: TGTGCCAGCAGGGCAGGGGGTGGCTATGGCTACACCTTC. This encodes CASRAGGGYGYTF. This chain joins TRBV6-5 and TRBJ1-2, with TRBD1 matching over 7 bases. CDR1 MNHEY and CDR2 SVGAGI come from the germline V gene. The CDR3 has 13 amino acids. J was trimmed by 4 bases and V by 6 bases; bases with no gene match: 5.